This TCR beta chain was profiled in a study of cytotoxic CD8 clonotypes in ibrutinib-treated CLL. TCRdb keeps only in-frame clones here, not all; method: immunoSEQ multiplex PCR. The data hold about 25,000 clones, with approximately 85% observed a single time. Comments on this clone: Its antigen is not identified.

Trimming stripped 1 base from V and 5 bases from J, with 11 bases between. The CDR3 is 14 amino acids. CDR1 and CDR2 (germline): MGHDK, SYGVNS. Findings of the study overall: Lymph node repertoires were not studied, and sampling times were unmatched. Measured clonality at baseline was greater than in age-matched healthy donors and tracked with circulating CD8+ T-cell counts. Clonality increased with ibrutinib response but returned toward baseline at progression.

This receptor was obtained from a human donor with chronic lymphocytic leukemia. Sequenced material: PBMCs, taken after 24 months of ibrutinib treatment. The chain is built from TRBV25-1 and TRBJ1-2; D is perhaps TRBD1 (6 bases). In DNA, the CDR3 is TGTGCCAGCAGTGAATTCGGGGGCTGGTATGGCTACACCTTC. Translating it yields CASSEFGGWYGYTF.